This TCR beta chain derives from a study of cytomegalovirus exposure and HLA in healthy donors. Across the whole study: About 85 million unique TCR sequences came from HLA-typed donors in an early release.

About this clone: Its target is unknown.

With 60 Vbeta and 13 Jbeta primers, the PCR was carried out. As processed by the authors: Later analysis identified tens of millions of unique TCR beta chains, approximately 11 million shared. Sequencing was performed with immunoSEQ multiplex PCR; in TCRdb, only in-frame clones are kept and a portion is missing. From that table come the V and J calls and clone size; the DNA was used to work out D and trimming. Here the sample spans about 170,000 clones, 73% being singletons. This CDR3 contains 19 residues. Whole-study findings and limits: From TCR beta sequences, most subjects' HLA-A and HLA-B alleles were reportedly predicted accurately. The majority of CMV-associated TCR beta chains were reported as apparently HLA-restricted in a later analysis.

Sequencing was carried out using PBMCs. The J gene is TRBJ2-7, the V gene TRBV21-1; the DNA was not used to check the table's D call, TRBD2. TRBV21-1 is reported as a pseudogene. The receptor was derived from a young woman in good health and CMV-seropositive. The CDR3 loop reads CASSKAQLAGGFLSYEQYF. CDR3 nucleotides: TGTGCCAGCAGCAAAGCGCAACTAGCGGGGGGTTTTTTATCCTACGAGCAGTACTTC.